The sequence of this T cell receptor beta chain was determined in a study of cytomegalovirus exposure and HLA in healthy donors. Whole-study context: Earlier work reported approximately 110 million unique TCR beta sequences from 150 million to 200 million T cells. Findings and caveats of the study: Apart from CMV serostatus, no immune exposure information was available.

Germline V gene sequence: CDR1 MDHEN, CDR2 SYDVKM. This CDR3 contains 16 residues. V gave up 6 bases and J gave up 1 base; unmatched junction bases: 9. The PCR employed 60 Vbeta primers together with 13 Jbeta primers. Clones were read by immunoSEQ multiplex PCR, and TCRdb kept only the in-frame ones, dropping some. The sample has around 180,000 clones, 75% to 85% seen once; the top ten hold about 1.3%. Notes on this clone: Its antigen remains unidentified.

The receptor was isolated from a girl aged 2 to 10 in good health and CMV-seropositive. The genes are TRBV28 and TRBJ1-1, with 9 bases lining up with TRBD1. The material sequenced was PBMCs. The CDR3 nucleotides read TGTGCCAGCAGCCGATGGGGGGGACAGGGGAACACTGAAGCTTTCTTT. Encoded protein: CASSRWGGQGNTEAFF.